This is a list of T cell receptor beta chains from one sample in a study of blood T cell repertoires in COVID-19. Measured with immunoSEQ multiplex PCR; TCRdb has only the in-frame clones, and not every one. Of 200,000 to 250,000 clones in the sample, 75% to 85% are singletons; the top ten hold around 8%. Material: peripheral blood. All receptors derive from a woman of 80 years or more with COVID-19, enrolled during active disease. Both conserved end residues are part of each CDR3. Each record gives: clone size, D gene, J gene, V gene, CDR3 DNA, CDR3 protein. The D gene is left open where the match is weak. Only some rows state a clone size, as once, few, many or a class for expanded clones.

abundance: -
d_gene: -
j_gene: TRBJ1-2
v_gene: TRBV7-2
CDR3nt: TGTGCCAGCAGCTTAGGTACAGGGCTGGACTATGGCTACACCTTC
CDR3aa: CASSLGTGLDYGYTF

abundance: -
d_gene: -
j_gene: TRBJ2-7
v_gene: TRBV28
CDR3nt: TGTGCCAGCAGTTTGACCGGGGGATTTAACGAGCAGTACTTC
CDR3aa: CASSLTGGFNEQYF

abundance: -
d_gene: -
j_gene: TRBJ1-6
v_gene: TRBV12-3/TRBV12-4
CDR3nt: TGTGCCAGCTCATACGCGAATTCACCCCTCCACTTT
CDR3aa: CASSYANSPLHF

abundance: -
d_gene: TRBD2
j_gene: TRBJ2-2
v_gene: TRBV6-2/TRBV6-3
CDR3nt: TGTGCCAGCAGTTTGACTAGCGGGAGTTTCACCGGGGAGCTGTTTTTT
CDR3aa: CASSLTSGSFTGELFF

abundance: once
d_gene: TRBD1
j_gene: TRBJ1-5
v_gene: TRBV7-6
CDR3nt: TGTGCCAGCAGCTTGACGACAGGGATCTTTAGCAATCAGCCCCAGCATTTT
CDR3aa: CASSLTTGIFSNQPQHF

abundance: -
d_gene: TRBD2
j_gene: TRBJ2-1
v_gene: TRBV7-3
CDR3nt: TGTGCCAGCAGCTTAGGAGCGGGAGGAAGCAATGAGCAGTTCTTC
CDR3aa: CASSLGAGGSNEQFF

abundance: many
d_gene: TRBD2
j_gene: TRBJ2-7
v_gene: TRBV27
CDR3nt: TGTGCCAGCAGTTCAGCGGGAGGCGCAAGCTCCTACGAGCAGTACTTC
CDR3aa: CASSSAGGASSYEQYF

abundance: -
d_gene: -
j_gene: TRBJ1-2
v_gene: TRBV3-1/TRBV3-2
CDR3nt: TGTGCCAGCAGCCAAGCGAGGCCTTGGGGCTACACCTTC
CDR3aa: CASSQARPWGYTF

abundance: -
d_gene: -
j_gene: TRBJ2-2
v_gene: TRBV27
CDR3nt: TGTGCCAGCAGCTCCCACGCACAGATCCACGGGGAGCTGTTTTTT
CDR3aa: CASSSHAQIHGELFF

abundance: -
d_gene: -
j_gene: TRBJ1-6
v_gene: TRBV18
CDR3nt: TGTGCCAGCTCACCGGGCCAAGCTAATTCACCCCTCCACTTT
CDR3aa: CASSPGQANSPLHF

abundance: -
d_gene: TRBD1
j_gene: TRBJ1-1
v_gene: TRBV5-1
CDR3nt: TGCGCCAGCAGTTCACCAGGGGGATCCGAAGCTTTCTTT
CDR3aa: CASSSPGGSEAFF

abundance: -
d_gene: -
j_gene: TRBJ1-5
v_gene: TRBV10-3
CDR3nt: TGTGCCATCACCCAGGGTGTGCATCAGCCCCAGCATTTT
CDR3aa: CAITQGVHQPQHF

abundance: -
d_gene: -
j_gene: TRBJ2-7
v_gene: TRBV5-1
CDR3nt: TGCGCCAGCAGCTCCGGGACTCGCTCTTACGAGCAGTACTTC
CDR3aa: CASSSGTRSYEQYF

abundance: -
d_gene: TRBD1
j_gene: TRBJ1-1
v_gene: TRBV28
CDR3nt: TGTGCCAGCAGTTTACCCAGGGGGGTTACGAACACTGAAGCTTTCTTT
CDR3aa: CASSLPRGVTNTEAFF

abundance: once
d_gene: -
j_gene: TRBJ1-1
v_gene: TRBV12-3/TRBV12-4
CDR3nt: TGTGCCAGCAGTTTATCAGCTGAAGCTTTCTTT
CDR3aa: CASSLSAEAFF

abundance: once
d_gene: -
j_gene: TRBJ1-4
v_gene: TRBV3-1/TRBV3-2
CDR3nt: TGTGCCAGCAGCCCGGGTGGGGAAAAACTGTTTTTT
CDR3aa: CASSPGGEKLFF

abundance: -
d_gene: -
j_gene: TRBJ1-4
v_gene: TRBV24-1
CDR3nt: TGTGCCACCAGTGATGGAGGGAGAGAAAAACTGTTTTTT
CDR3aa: CATSDGGREKLFF

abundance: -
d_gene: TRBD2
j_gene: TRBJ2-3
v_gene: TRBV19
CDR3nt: TGTGCCAGTAAGCGATGGACTAGCGGGCCTAGCACAGATACGCAGTATTTT
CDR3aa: CASKRWTSGPSTDTQYF

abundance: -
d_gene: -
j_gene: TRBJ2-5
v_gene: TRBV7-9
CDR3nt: TGTGCCAGCAGCTTAGATGCAGCTAGGGAGACCCAGTACTTC
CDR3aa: CASSLDAARETQYF

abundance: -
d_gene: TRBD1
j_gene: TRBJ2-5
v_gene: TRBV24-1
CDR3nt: TGTGCCACCAGTGATCGGGACAGCTCCAAGTCGACCCAGTACTTC
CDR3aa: CATSDRDSSKSTQYF

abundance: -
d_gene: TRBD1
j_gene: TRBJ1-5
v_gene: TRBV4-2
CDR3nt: TGTGCCAGCAGCCAAGAGTTGACAGGGGGCAATCAGCCCCAGCATTTT
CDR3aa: CASSQELTGGNQPQHF

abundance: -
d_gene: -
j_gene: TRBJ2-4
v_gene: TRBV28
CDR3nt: TGTGCCAGCAGTACCCAACAGCTAGCCAAAAACATTCAGTACTTC
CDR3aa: CASSTQQLAKNIQYF

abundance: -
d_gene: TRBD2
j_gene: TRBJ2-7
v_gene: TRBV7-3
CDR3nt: TGTGCCAGCAGCGCCACCGGCTACAGGCGGGGGAGCTCCTACGAGCAGTACTTC
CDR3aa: CASSATGYRRGSSYEQYF

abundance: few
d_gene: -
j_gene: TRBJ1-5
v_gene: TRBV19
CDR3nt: TGTGCCAGTAGTATAGATCCCAGAAATCAGCCCCAGCATTTT
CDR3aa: CASSIDPRNQPQHF

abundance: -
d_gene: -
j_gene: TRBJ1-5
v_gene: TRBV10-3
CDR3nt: TGTGCCATCAGTGAATCGGGGGGCAATCAGCCCCAGCATTTT
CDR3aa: CAISESGGNQPQHF

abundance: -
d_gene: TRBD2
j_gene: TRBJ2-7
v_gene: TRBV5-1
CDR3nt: TGCGCCAGCAGCCCAGCGGGAGACTCTGGGGAGCAGTACTTC
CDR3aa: CASSPAGDSGEQYF

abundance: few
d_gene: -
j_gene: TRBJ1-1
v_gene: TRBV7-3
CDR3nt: TGTGCCAGCAGCGTCGGACAGAACACTGAAGCTTTCTTT
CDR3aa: CASSVGQNTEAFF